This is a list of T cell receptor beta chains from one sample in a study of identical twins. One entry per CDR3 protein, called by TCRdb with MiXCR from the 5' RACE reads. There are about 200,000 distinct CDR3 sequences in the sample; over 5% occur only once, and roughly 15% lies in the top ten. These data were likewise used in another study, on T cells expressing NK-cell markers.

Sequenced input: CD8+ T cells sorted from blood. The origin of the receptors is a young woman in good health. CDR3s include the opening cysteine and the closing phenylalanine or tryptophan. The D gene is left open where the match is weak. Only some rows state a clone size, as once, few, many or a class for expanded clones.

D,J,V,size,CDR3,DNA
.,TRBJ2-2,TRBV28,few,CASRNTGEVAGELFF,TGTGCCAGCAGGAATACAGGGGAGGTCGCCGGGGAGCTGTTTTTT
.,TRBJ2-1,TRBV20-1,.,CSASRAGQPYNEQFF,TGCAGTGCTAGTAGAGCGGGACAGCCCTACAATGAGCAGTTCTTC
.,TRBJ2-5,TRBV20-1,.,CSARWEETQYF,TGCAGTGCTAGATGGGAGGAGACCCAGTACTTC
TRBD2,TRBJ2-7,TRBV20-1,.,CSAREEREGLYEQYF,TGCAGTGCTAGAGAAGAGCGGGAGGGCCTCTACGAGCAGTACTTC
TRBD1,TRBJ2-1,TRBV5-1,many,CASSLEGAPYNEQFF,TGCGCCAGCAGCTTGGAGGGGGCCCCCTACAATGAGCAGTTCTTC
TRBD1,TRBJ1-1,TRBV4-3,many,CASSQAGTGDTEAFF,TGCGCCAGCAGCCAGGCCGGGACAGGGGACACTGAAGCTTTCTTT
.,TRBJ1-1,TRBV6-2/TRBV6-3,.,CASSYGTLNTEAFF,TGTGCCAGCAGTTACGGGACATTGAACACTGAAGCTTTCTTT
.,TRBJ2-7,TRBV7-9,.,CAISPGVGDEQYF,TGTGCCATCAGCCCCGGGGTAGGGGACGAGCAGTACTTC
.,TRBJ2-2,TRBV11-1,.,CASSPPPMGRANTGELFF,TGTGCCAGCAGCCCACCTCCTATGGGCAGGGCGAACACCGGGGAGCTGTTTTTT
TRBD1,TRBJ2-7,TRBV20-1,many,CSAYNFYRDSPYEQYF,TGCAGTGCTTATAACTTCTACCGGGACAGTCCGTACGAGCAGTACTTC